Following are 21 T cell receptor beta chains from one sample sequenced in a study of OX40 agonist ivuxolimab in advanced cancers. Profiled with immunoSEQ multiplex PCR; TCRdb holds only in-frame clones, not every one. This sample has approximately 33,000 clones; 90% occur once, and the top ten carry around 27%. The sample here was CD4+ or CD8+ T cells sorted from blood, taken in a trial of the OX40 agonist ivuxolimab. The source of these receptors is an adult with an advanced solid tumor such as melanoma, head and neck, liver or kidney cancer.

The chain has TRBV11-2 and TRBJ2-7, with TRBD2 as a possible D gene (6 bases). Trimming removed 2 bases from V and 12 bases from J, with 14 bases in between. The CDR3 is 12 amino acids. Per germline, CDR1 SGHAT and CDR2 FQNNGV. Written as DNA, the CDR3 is TGTGCCAGCAGCTTATCCGGGGAGGCTCCGTACTTC. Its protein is CASSLSGEAPYF.

CDR3 amino acids: CASSPGQGIHEQFF. CDR3 sequence (DNA): TGTGCCAGCAGTCCGGGACAGGGAATTCATGAGCAGTTCTTC. The chain joins TRBV2 to TRBJ2-1; 9 nucleotides line up with TRBD1. J was trimmed by 8 bases and V by 5 bases; bases with no gene match: 7. The CDR3 contains 14 residues. Per the germline V gene, CDR1 is SNHLY and CDR2 is FYNNEI.

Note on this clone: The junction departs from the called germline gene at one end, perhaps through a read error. The CDR3: CASSLDSNQPQHF. The CDR3 region has the DNA TGTGCCAGCAGCCTAGATAGCAATCAGCCCCAGCATTTT. The rearrangement links TRBV11-2 to TRBJ1-5, with D unresolved. This CDR3 contains 13 residues. Germline V gene sequence: CDR1 SGHAT, CDR2 FQNNGV.

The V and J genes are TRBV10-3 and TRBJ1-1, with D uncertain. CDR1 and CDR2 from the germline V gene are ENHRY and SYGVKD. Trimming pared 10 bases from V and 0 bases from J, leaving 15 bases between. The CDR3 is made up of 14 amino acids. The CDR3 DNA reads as TGTGCCACCGGCGCGGGCCCTATGAACACTGAAGCTTTCTTT. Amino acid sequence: CATGAGPMNTEAFF.

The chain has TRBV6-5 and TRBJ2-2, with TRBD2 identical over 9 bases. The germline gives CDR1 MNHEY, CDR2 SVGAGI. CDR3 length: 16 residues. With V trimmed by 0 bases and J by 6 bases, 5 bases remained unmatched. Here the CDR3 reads CASSYSAGGHPGELFF. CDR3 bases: TGTGCCAGCAGTTACTCGGCGGGGGGGCACCCCGGGGAGCTGTTTTTT.

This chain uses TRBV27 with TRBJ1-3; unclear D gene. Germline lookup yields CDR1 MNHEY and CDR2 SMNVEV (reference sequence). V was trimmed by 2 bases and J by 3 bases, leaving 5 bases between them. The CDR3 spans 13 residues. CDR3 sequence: CASSLNYGNTIYF. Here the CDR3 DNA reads TGTGCCAGCAGTTTAAATTATGGAAACACCATATATTTT.

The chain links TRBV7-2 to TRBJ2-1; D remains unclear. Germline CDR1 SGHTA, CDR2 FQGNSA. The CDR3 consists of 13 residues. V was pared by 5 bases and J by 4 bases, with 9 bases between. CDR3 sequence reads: CASSADSYNEQFF. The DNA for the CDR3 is TGTGCCAGCAGCGCCGACTCGTACAATGAGCAGTTCTTC.

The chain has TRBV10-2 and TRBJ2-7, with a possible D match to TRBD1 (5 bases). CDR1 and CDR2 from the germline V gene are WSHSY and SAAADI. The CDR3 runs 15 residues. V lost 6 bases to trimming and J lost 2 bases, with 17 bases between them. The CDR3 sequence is CASSGRAGLTYEQYF. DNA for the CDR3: TGCGCCAGCAGCGGCAGGGCCGGGCTGACCTACGAGCAGTACTTC.

DNA for the CDR3: TGTGCCAGCAGCTTTGGGTTAGAGCAGTACTTC. This gives the protein CASSFGLEQYF. The V gene is TRBV5-8, the J gene TRBJ2-7; D gene ambiguous. Trimming shortened V by 2 bases and J by 7 bases, and 7 bases separated the two germline ends. The CDR3 is 11 amino acids. CDR1 is SGHTS, CDR2 YDEGEE, per germline.

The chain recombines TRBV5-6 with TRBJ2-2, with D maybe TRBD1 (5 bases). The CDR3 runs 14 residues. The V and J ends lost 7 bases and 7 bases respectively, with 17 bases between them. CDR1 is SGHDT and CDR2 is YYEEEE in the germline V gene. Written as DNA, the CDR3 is TGTGCCAGCGCCCCTGCAGGGTACGTCGGGGAGCTGTTTTTT. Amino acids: CASAPAGYVGELFF.

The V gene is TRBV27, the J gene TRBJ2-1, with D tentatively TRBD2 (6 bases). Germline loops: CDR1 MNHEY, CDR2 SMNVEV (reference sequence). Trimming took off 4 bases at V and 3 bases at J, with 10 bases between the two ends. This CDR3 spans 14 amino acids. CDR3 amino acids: CASSSMGGYNEQFF. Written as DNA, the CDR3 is TGTGCCAGCAGTTCCATGGGGGGCTACAATGAGCAGTTCTTC.

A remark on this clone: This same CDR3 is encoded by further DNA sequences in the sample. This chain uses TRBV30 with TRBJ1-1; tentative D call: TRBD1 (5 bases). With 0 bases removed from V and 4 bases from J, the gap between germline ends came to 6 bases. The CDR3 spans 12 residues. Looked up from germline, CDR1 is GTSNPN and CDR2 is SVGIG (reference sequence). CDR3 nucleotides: TGTGCCTGGAGTGTTGGGGGCACTGAAGCTTTCTTT. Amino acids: CAWSVGGTEAFF.

For the CDR3, the DNA is TGTGCCAGCCAATTGACCCCGACAGGTAGCACAGATACGCAGTATTTT. This encodes CASQLTPTGSTDTQYF. This chain uses TRBV7-6 with TRBJ2-3, with D perhaps matching TRBD1 (6 bases). This CDR3 has 16 residues. Germline loops: CDR1 SGHVS, CDR2 FNYEAQ. Deletions cut 8 bases from V and 0 bases from J, with 18 bases between.

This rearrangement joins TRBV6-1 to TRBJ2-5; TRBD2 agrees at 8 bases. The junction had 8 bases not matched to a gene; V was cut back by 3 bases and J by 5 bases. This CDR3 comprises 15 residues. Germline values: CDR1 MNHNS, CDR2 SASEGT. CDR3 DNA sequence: TGTGCCAGCAGTGATTTCGGGGGGGCCCTGGAGACCCAGTACTTC. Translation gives CASSDFGGALETQYF.

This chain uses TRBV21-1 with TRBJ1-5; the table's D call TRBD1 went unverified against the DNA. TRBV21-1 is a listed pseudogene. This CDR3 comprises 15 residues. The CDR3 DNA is TGTGCCAGCAGCAACCGGGACAGGGTTCATCAGCCCCAGCATTTT. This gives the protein CASSNRDRVHQPQHF.

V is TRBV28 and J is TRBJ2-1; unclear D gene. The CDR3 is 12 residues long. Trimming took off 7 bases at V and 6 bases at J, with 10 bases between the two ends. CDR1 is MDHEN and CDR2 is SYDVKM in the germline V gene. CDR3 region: CASNLPPNEQFF. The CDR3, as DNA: TGTGCCAGCAACCTTCCCCCCAATGAGCAGTTCTTC.

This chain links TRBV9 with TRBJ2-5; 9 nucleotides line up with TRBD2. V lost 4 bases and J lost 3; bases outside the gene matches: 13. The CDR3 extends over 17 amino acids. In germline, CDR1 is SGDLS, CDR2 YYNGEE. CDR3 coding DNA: TGTGCCAGCAGCCCCAGGCCTGGGACTAGCATAAAAGAGACCCAGTACTTC. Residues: CASSPRPGTSIKETQYF.

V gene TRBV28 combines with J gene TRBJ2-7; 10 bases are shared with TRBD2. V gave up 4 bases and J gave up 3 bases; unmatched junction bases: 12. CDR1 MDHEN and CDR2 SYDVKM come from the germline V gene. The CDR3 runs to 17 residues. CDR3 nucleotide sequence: TGTGCCAGCAGTTCTCAGCGGGAGGGTAATTCTATCTACGAGCAGTACTTC. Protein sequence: CASSSQREGNSIYEQYF. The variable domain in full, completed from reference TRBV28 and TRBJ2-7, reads DVKVTQSSRYLVKRTGEKVFLECVQDMDHENMFWYRQDPGLGLRLIYFSYDVKMKEKGDIPEGYSVSREKKERFSLILESASTNQTSMYLCASSSQREGNSIYEQYFGPGTRLTVT.

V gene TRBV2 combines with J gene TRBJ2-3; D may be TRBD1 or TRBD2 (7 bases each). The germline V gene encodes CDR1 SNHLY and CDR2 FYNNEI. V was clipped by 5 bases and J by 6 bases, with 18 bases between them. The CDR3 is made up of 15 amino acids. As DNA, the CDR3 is TGTGCCAGCAGTTCCCAGGGGGGGCAGGAGGATACGCAGTATTTT. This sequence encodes CASSSQGGQEDTQYF.

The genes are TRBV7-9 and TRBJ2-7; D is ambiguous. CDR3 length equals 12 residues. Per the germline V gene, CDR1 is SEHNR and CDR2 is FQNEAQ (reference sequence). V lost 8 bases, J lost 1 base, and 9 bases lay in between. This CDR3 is CASGDMSYEQYF. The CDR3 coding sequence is TGTGCCAGCGGCGACATGTCCTACGAGCAGTACTTC. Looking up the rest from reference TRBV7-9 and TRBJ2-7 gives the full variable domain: DTGVSQNPRHKITKRGQNVTFRCDPISEHNRLYWYRQTLGQGPEFLTYFQNEAQLEKSRLLSDRFSAERPKGSFSTLEIQRTEQGDSAMYLCASGDMSYEQYFGPGTRLTVT.

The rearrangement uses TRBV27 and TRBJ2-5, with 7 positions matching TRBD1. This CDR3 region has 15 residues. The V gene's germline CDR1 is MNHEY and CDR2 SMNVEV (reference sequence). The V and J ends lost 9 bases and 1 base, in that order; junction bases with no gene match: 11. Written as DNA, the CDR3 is TGTGCCAGTACCTCGCAGGGGGATTTCCAAGAGACCCAGTACTTC. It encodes CASTSQGDFQETQYF.